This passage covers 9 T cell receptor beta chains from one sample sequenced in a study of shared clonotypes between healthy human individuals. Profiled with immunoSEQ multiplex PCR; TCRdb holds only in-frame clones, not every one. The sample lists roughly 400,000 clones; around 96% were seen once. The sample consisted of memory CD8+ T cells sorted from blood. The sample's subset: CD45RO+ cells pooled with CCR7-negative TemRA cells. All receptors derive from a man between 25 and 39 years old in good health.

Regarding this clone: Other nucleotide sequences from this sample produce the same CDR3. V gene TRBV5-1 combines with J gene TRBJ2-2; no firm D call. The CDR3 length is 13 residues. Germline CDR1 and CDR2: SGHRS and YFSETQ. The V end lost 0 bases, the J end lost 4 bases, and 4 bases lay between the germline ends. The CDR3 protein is CASSLGGTGELFF. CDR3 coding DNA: TGCGCCAGCAGCTTGGGGGGCACCGGGGAGCTGTTTTTT.

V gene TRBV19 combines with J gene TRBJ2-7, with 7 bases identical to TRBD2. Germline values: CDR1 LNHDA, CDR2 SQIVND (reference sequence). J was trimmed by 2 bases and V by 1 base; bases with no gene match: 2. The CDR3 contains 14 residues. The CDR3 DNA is TGTGCCAGTAGTATAGGCGGGGGTGCCTACGAGCAGTACTTC. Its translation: CASSIGGGAYEQYF.

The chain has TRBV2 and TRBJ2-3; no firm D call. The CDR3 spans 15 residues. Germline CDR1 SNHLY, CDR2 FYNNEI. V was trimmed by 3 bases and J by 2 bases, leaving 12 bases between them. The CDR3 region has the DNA TGTGCCAGCAGTGATCAGAGACCCTACACAGATACGCAGTATTTT. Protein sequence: CASSDQRPYTDTQYF.

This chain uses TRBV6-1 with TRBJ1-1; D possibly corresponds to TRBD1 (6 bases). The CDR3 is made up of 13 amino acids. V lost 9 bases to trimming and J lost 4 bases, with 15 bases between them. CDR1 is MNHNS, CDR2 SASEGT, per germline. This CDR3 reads CASRQAWGTEAFF. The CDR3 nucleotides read TGTGCCAGTCGACAGGCCTGGGGCACTGAAGCTTTCTTT.

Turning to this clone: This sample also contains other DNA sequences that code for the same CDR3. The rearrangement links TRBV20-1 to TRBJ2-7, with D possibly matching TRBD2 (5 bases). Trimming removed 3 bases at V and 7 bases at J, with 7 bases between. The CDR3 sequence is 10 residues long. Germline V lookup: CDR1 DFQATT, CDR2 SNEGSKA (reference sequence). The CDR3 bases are TGCAGTGCTAGGGGGAGTGAGCAGTACTTC. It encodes CSARGSEQYF.

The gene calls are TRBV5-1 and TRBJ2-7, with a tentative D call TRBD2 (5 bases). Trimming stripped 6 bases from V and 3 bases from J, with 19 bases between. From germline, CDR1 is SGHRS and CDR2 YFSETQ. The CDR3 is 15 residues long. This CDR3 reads CASNWRGGSYYEQYF. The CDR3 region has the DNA TGCGCCAGCAATTGGCGCGGAGGATCCTACTACGAGCAGTACTTC.

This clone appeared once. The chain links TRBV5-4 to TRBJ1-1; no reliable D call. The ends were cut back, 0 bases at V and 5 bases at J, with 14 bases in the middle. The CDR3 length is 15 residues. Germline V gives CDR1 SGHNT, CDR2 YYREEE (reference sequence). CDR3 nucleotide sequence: TGTGCCAGCAGCTTGGCTGCCGGGCGTCGGACTGAAGCTTTCTTT. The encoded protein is CASSLAAGRRTEAFF.

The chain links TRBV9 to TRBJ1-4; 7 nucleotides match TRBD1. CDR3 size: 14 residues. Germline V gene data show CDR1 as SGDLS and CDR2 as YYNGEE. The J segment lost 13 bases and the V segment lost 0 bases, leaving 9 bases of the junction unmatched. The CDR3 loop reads CASSVGNRGYGLFF. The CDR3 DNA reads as TGTGCCAGCAGCGTAGGGAACAGGGGATACGGACTGTTTTTT.

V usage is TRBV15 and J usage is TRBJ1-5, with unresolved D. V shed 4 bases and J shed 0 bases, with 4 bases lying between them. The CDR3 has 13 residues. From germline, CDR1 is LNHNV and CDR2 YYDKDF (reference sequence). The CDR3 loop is CATSIGSNQPQHF. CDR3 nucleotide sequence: TGTGCCACCAGCATAGGTAGCAATCAGCCCCAGCATTTT.